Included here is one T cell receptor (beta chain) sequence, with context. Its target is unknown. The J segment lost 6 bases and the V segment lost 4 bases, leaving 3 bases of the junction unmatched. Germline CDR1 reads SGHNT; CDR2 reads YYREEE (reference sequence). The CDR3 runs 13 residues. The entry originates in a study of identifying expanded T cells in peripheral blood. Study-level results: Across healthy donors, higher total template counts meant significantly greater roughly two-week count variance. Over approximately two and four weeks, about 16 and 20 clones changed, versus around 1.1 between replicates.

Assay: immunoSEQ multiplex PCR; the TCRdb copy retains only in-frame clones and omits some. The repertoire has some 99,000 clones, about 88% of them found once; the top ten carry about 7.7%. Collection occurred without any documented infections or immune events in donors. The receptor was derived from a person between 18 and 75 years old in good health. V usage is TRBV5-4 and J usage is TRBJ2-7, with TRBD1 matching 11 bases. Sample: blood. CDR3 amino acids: CASSPGQGGEQYF. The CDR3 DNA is TGTGCCAGCAGCCCGGGACAGGGGGGCGAGCAGTACTTC.